A selection of T cell receptor beta chains follows, all from one sample in a study of blood T cell repertoires in COVID-19. Only in-frame clones appear in the TCRdb table, and some are missing; sequencing was by immunoSEQ multiplex PCR. The sample contains about 140,000 clones, roughly 86% of which appear only once. Input material: PBMCs or T cells enriched from blood (not recorded which). These receptors were taken from a woman in her forties or fifties with acute COVID-19. The CDR3 runs from the conserved cysteine through the conserved F or W. A D gene is named only where the DNA matches it firmly. A clone size is listed for some rows: how often the clone was seen (once, few, many), or a class if it is expanded.

V gene	clone size	J gene	D gene	CDR3 protein	CDR3 DNA
TRBV6-5	.	TRBJ1-3	.	CASRPDTSGNTIYF	TGTGCCAGCAGACCGGACACATCTGGAAACACCATATATTTT
TRBV7-9	.	TRBJ2-7	TRBD2	CASSPRGKGGTYEQYF	TGTGCCAGCAGCCCCCGGGGGAAGGGAGGGACCTACGAGCAGTACTTC
TRBV9	few	TRBJ2-3	TRBD2	CASSGGPPGLAGGRVTDTQYF	TGTGCCAGCAGCGGCGGACCGCCGGGACTAGCGGGAGGTCGGGTCACAGATACGCAGTATTTT
TRBV9	.	TRBJ2-7	.	CASSGGLGYEQYF	TGTGCCAGCAGCGGGGGCTTGGGCTACGAGCAGTACTTC
TRBV6-1	.	TRBJ2-7	.	CASSEEGRGIGYEQYF	TGTGCCAGCAGCGAAGAGGGCAGGGGTATCGGGTACGAGCAGTACTTC
TRBV6-5	.	TRBJ1-2	.	CASSPRGEGGYTF	TGTGCCAGCAGTCCACGCGGGGAGGGAGGCTACACCTTC
TRBV5-1	once	TRBJ2-3	.	CASSLMAGPRTDTQYF	TGCGCCAGCAGCTTGATGGCAGGGCCAAGGACAGATACGCAGTATTTT
TRBV4-1	once	TRBJ2-2	TRBD1	CASSQDQARTGEGTGELFF	TGCGCCAGCAGCCAAGATCAGGCCCGGACAGGGGAGGGGACCGGGGAGCTGTTTTTT
TRBV7-9	.	TRBJ2-2	.	CASSLGEPTGELFF	TGTGCCAGCAGCTTAGGGGAGCCCACCGGGGAGCTGTTTTTT
TRBV5-1	.	TRBJ2-2	TRBD2	CASNYPREGSGELFF	TGCGCCAGCAACTACCCCAGGGAGGGGTCCGGGGAGCTGTTTTTT
TRBV7-8	few	TRBJ2-4	TRBD1	CASSTGTGNIQYF	TGTGCCAGCAGCACCGGGACAGGGAACATTCAGTACTTC
TRBV6-5	.	TRBJ2-5	.	CASSLSPPEAQYF	TGTGCCAGCAGTCTATCGCCCCCGGAGGCCCAGTACTTC
TRBV7-2	.	TRBJ2-7	.	CASSLPRIGGEQYF	TGTGCCAGCAGCTTACCGCGGATTGGTGGCGAGCAGTACTTC
TRBV5-1	.	TRBJ1-6	.	CASSPTLQELGSPLHF	TGCGCCAGCAGCCCTACGCTGCAAGAGCTAGGTTCACCCCTCCACTTT
TRBV7-9	few	TRBJ2-7	TRBD2	CASSYSGGSDEQYF	TGTGCCAGCAGCTATTCGGGCGGGAGCGACGAGCAGTACTTC
TRBV9	once	TRBJ1-1	TRBD1	CASSGQGDTEAFF	TGTGCCAGCAGCGGACAGGGGGACACTGAAGCTTTCTTT
TRBV4-3	.	TRBJ2-1	TRBD2	CASSLSALAGAGEQFF	TGCGCCAGCAGCCTCTCAGCACTAGCGGGAGCCGGTGAGCAGTTCTTC
TRBV5-6	.	TRBJ2-7	.	CASSLREDYEQYF	TGTGCCAGCAGCTTGAGGGAGGATTACGAGCAGTACTTC
TRBV14	.	TRBJ2-2	TRBD1	CASSQVTGPGELFF	TGTGCCAGCAGCCAAGTGACAGGGCCCGGGGAGCTGTTTTTT
TRBV7-9	.	TRBJ2-5	.	CASTSSGETQYF	TGTGCCAGCACCTCCTCAGGGGAGACCCAGTACTTC
TRBV3-1/TRBV3-2	.	TRBJ2-3	TRBD1	CASSQGAGGRTDTQYF	TGTGCCAGCAGCCAAGGGGCAGGGGGTCGGACAGATACGCAGTATTTT
TRBV18	.	TRBJ2-7	TRBD1	CASSPGQGGEQYF	TGTGCCAGCTCACCGGGACAGGGGGGCGAGCAGTACTTC
TRBV6-2/TRBV6-3	.	TRBJ1-6	.	CASSYSGKPLHF	TGTGCCAGCAGTTACTCGGGCAAGCCCCTCCACTTT
TRBV30	.	TRBJ1-2	TRBD1	CAWSPTGQSYTF	TGTGCCTGGAGTCCGACAGGGCAAAGCTACACCTTC
TRBV4-1	.	TRBJ2-7	TRBD1	CASSSQINDRDEQYF	TGCGCCAGCAGTTCCCAGATTAATGACAGGGACGAGCAGTACTTC
TRBV7-8	.	TRBJ2-5	.	CASSLVPGSEETQYF	TGTGCCAGCAGCTTAGTCCCCGGGAGTGAAGAGACCCAGTACTTC
TRBV9	.	TRBJ1-3	.	CASSVSQGFGNTIYF	TGTGCCAGCAGCGTCTCACAGGGCTTCGGGAACACCATATATTTT
TRBV7-7	.	TRBJ2-1	TRBD2	CASSLPSGRDDEQFF	TGTGCTAGCAGCTTGCCTAGCGGGAGGGATGATGAGCAGTTCTTC
TRBV5-1	.	TRBJ1-1	TRBD1	CASSSQGDTEAFF	TGCGCCAGCAGCTCTCAGGGGGACACTGAAGCTTTCTTT
TRBV5-8	.	TRBJ1-6	.	CASSLAPDSPLHF	TGTGCCAGCAGCTTGGCCCCGGATTCACCCCTCCACTTT
TRBV9	.	TRBJ1-4	.	CASSVGFRGEKLFF	TGTGCCAGCAGCGTAGGGTTTCGTGGCGAAAAACTGTTTTTT
TRBV19	few	TRBJ2-1	TRBD2	CASSITGRYNEQFF	TGTGCCAGTAGTATAACCGGGAGGTACAATGAGCAGTTCTTC
TRBV19	.	TRBJ2-1	.	CASSYSYNEQFF	TGTGCCAGTAGTTACAGCTACAATGAGCAGTTCTTC
TRBV9	.	TRBJ2-7	.	CASSVGVTGWDEQYF	TGTGCCAGCAGCGTAGGGGTAACAGGGTGGGACGAGCAGTACTTC
TRBV27	.	TRBJ1-1	TRBD1	CASSLIQGARTEAFF	TGTGCCAGCAGTTTAATCCAGGGGGCGCGCACTGAAGCTTTCTTT
TRBV3-1/TRBV3-2	.	TRBJ2-2	TRBD2	CASSRASGRNTGELFF	TGTGCCAGCAGCCGGGCTAGCGGGAGAAACACCGGGGAGCTGTTTTTT
TRBV16	.	TRBJ1-5	.	CASSPQDNQPQHF	TGTGCCAGCAGCCCACAGGACAATCAGCCCCAGCATTTT
TRBV6-5	.	TRBJ2-5	.	CAIPPGIQETQYF	TGTGCCATCCCCCCCGGGATCCAAGAGACCCAGTACTTC
TRBV30	.	TRBJ1-6	.	CAWSKDGGSPLHF	TGTGCCTGGAGTAAAGACGGGGGGTCACCCCTCCACTTT
TRBV19	.	TRBJ1-2	TRBD1	CASLQGAYGYTF	TGTGCCAGTTTACAGGGGGCGTATGGCTACACCTTC
TRBV11-3	.	TRBJ2-7	.	CASSPPRGVTYEQYF	TGTGCCAGCAGCCCGCCCAGGGGGGTTACCTACGAGCAGTACTTC
TRBV15	.	TRBJ2-7	.	CATSLPEARSSYEQYF	TGTGCCACCAGCTTACCAGAAGCTAGAAGCTCCTACGAGCAGTACTTC
TRBV5-1	.	TRBJ2-1	TRBD2	CASSRLGTSNEQFF	TGCGCCAGCAGCCGCCTTGGGACTAGCAATGAGCAGTTCTTC
TRBV27	medium-sized	TRBJ2-3	TRBD1	CASSLGTGATDTQYF	TGTGCCAGCAGTTTAGGGACAGGGGCCACAGATACGCAGTATTTT
TRBV29-1	.	TRBJ2-1	TRBD1	CSVDTTGGRYNEQFF	TGCAGCGTGGATACGACAGGGGGTCGGTACAATGAGCAGTTCTTC
TRBV9	.	TRBJ2-2	.	CASSPSVTGELFF	TGTGCCAGCAGCCCGAGCGTCACCGGGGAGCTGTTTTTT
TRBV23-1	.	TRBJ2-6	TRBD1	CASSQSGPWDRKINSGANVLTF	TGCGCCAGCAGTCAATCCGGGCCATGGGACAGAAAAATAAACTCTGGGGCCAACGTCCTGACTTTC
TRBV5-6	few	TRBJ2-7	TRBD1	CASSLGQGIYEQYF	TGTGCCAGCAGCTTGGGACAGGGAATCTACGAGCAGTACTTC